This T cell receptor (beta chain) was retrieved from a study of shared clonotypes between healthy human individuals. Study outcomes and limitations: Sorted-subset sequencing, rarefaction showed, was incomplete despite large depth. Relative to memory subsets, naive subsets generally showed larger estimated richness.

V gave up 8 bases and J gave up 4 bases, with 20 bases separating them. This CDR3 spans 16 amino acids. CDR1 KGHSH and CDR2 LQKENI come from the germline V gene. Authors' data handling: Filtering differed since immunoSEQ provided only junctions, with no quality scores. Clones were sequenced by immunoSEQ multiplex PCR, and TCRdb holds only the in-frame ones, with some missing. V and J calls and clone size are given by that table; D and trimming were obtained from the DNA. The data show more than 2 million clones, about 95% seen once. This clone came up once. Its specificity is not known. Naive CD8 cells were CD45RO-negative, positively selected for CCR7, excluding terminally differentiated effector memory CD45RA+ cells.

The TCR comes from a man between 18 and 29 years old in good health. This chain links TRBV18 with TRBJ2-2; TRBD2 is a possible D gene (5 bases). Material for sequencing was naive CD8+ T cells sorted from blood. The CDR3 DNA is TGTGCCAGCACGTACCCTTTAGGGCGGGTCACCGGGGAGCTGTTTTTT. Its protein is CASTYPLGRVTGELFF.